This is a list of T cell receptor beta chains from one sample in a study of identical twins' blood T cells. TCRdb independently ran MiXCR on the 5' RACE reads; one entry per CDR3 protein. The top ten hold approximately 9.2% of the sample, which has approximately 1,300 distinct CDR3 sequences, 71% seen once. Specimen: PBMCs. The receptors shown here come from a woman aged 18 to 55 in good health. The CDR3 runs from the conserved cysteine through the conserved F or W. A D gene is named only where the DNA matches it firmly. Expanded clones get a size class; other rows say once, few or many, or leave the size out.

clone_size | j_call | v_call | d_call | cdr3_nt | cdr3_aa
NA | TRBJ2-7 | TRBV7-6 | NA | TGTGCCAGCAGCTCCAATTACGGGGAGTACGAGCAGTACTTC | CASSSNYGEYEQYF
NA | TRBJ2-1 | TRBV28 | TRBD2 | TGTGCCAGCAGTTTATCGACTAGCGGGACCTACAATGAGCAGTTCTTC | CASSLSTSGTYNEQFF
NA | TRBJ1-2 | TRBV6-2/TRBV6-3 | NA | TGTGCCAGCAGTTACGCAGGGGACATAAACTATGGCTACACCTTC | CASSYAGDINYGYTF
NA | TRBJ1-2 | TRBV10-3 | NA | TGTGCCATCAGACCACAGGAAGGAGGCGGCTACACCTTC | CAIRPQEGGGYTF
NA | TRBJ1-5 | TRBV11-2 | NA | TGTGCCAGCAGCTTAGGATCTGGACAGCCCCAGCATTTT | CASSLGSGQPQHF
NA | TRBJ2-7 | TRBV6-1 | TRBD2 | TGTGCCAGCAAATTTAGCGGGGGAGATTCCTACGAGCAGTACTTC | CASKFSGGDSYEQYF
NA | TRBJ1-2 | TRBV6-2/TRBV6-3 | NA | TGTGCCAGCAGTTACGGGGTTGGCTACACCTTC | CASSYGVGYTF
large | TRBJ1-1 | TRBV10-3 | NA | TGTGCCATCAACCACGCCGCAAACAGAAGGGCTTTCTTT | CAINHAANRRAFF
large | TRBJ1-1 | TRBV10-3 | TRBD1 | TGTGCCATCAGTGAGTCGGTGACAGGGGCTGAAGCTTTCTTT | CAISESVTGAEAFF
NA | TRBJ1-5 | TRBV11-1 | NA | TGTGCCAGCAGTTACCGGAGGGATCAGCCCCAGCATTTT | CASSYRRDQPQHF
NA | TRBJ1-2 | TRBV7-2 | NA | TGTGCCAGCAGCCCCGAAGGTATCCCCGGTGGCTACACCTTC | CASSPEGIPGGYTF
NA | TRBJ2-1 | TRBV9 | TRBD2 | TGTGCCAGCAGCACCCATAGCGGGGGCTACAATGAGCAGTTCTTC | CASSTHSGGYNEQFF
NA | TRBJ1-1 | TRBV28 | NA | TGTGCCAGCAGTTACGTGCGGAACACTGAAGCTTTCTTT | CASSYVRNTEAFF
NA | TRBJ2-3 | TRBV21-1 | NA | TGTGCCAGCAGCAAAGAGTTGCTAGCGAGCACAGATACGCAGTATTTT | CASSKELLASTDTQYF
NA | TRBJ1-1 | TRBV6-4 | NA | TGTGCCAGCAGGACTCGGGACGGACTCATGGACACTGAAGCTTTCTTT | CASRTRDGLMDTEAFF
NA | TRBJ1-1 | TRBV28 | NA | TGTGCCAGCAGAGCGAACACTGAAGCTTTCTTT | CASRANTEAFF
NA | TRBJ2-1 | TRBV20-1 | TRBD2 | TGCAGTGCAGAAAAGACTAGCGGGGGGTCAGAAGAGCAGTTCTTC | CSAEKTSGGSEEQFF
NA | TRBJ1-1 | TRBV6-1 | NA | TGTGCCAGCACCGGGACGGTCACTGAAGCTTTCTTT | CASTGTVTEAFF
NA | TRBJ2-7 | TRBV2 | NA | TGTGCCAGCAGTTACTTTTCCTACGAGCAGTACTTC | CASSYFSYEQYF
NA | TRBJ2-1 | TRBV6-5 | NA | TGTGCCAGCAGTTACTTCGTGCATGGGAATGAGCAGTTCTTC | CASSYFVHGNEQFF
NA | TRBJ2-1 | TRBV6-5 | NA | TGTGCCAGCAGTTACGATGGCAATCCAACCTACAATGAGCAGTTCTTC | CASSYDGNPTYNEQFF
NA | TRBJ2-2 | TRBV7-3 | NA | TGTGCCAGCAGCTTATCAGAGGGATCGAACACCGGGGAGCTGTTTTTT | CASSLSEGSNTGELFF
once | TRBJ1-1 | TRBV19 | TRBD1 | TGTGCCAGTAGTACGTGGACAGGGTTTACTGAAGCTTTCTTT | CASSTWTGFTEAFF
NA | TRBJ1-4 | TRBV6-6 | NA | TGTGCCAGCAGTTATACCTATTTCTTATATGAAAAACTGTTTTTT | CASSYTYFLYEKLFF
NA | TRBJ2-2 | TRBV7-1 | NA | TGTGCCAGCAGCTCAGGCGCCGGGGAGCTGTTTTTT | CASSSGAGELFF